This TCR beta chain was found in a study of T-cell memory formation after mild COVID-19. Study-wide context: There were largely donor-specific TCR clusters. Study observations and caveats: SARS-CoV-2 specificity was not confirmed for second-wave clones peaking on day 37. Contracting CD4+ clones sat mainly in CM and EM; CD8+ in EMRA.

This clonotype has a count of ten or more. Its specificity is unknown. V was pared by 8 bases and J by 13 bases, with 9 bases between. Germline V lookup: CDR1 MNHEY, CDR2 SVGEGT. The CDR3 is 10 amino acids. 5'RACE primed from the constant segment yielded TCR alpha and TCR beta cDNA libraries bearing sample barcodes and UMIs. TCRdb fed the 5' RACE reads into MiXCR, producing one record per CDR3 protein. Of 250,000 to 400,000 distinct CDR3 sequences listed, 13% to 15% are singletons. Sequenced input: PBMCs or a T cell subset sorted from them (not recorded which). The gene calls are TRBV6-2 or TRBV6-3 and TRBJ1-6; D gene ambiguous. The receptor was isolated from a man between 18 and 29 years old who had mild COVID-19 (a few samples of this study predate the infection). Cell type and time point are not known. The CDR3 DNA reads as TGTGCCAGCGGCCGAGGTCCCCTCCACTTT. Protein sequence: CASGRGPLHF.